The rows below give T cell receptor beta chains drawn from one sample of a study of identifying expanded T cells in peripheral blood. Measured with immunoSEQ multiplex PCR; TCRdb has only the in-frame clones, and not every one. The table lists around 100,000 clones, approximately 88% of them singletons. The sample was blood. Source of these receptors: a person aged 18-70 years in good health. Both conserved end residues are part of each CDR3. A D gene is named only where the DNA matches it firmly. Size values are once, few and many counts, or a class for expanded clones, and some rows have none.

clone size	V gene	J gene	D gene	CDR3 DNA	CDR3 protein
NA	TRBV6-5	TRBJ2-1	NA	TGTGCCAGCAGTAACGGCCAGGGGATCTACAATGAGCAGTTCTTC	CASSNGQGIYNEQFF
NA	TRBV5-6	TRBJ2-5	TRBD1	TGTGCCAGCAGCAAGACAGGGGGCCCGGAGACCCAGTACTTC	CASSKTGGPETQYF
NA	TRBV4-2	TRBJ2-1	TRBD2	TGTGCCAGCAGCCAAGGCGGGGGGGCCGATGAGCAGTTCTTC	CASSQGGGADEQFF
NA	TRBV6-5	TRBJ1-3	NA	TGTGCCAGCAGTACTATTAGGTCTGGAAACACCATATATTTT	CASSTIRSGNTIYF
NA	TRBV7-8	TRBJ1-6	TRBD1	TGTGCCAGCAGCCCCAACGACAGGGGGCTGGGACCCCTCCACTTT	CASSPNDRGLGPLHF
NA	TRBV5-4	TRBJ2-3	NA	TGTGCCAGCAGCTTGGGTATAGAACCCACAGATACGCAGTATTTT	CASSLGIEPTDTQYF
NA	TRBV6-6	TRBJ1-2	NA	TGTGCCAGCAGTTACCTCAGGCTGGGTAGCTATGGCTACACCTTC	CASSYLRLGSYGYTF
NA	TRBV5-5	TRBJ1-1	NA	TGTGCCAGCAGCCCCAGTGGTTTTGCTGAAGCTTTCTTT	CASSPSGFAEAFF
NA	TRBV18	TRBJ2-7	NA	TGTGCCAGCTCACCACCTGGACAGTACGAGCAGTACTTC	CASSPPGQYEQYF
NA	TRBV6-1	TRBJ2-5	TRBD1	TGTGCCAGCAGTGCCGGGACAGGGAGTCAGGAGACCCAGTACTTC	CASSAGTGSQETQYF
once	TRBV4-1	TRBJ2-1	NA	TGCGCCAGCAGCCAAGTGGCTAATGGAGCAAGTGAGCAGTTCTTC	CASSQVANGASEQFF
NA	TRBV18	TRBJ1-1	TRBD1	TGTGCCAGCTCACCTCGACAGGGTGACACTGAAGCTTTCTTT	CASSPRQGDTEAFF
NA	TRBV7-9	TRBJ1-1	NA	TGTGCCAGCAGCCCAATCTTAGGGGACACTGAAGCTTTCTTT	CASSPILGDTEAFF
NA	TRBV6-5	TRBJ2-7	NA	TGTGCCAGCTCCGCGTCGGCGGGACCCATCTACGAGCAGTACTTC	CASSASAGPIYEQYF
few	TRBV7-9	TRBJ2-5	NA	TGTGCCAGCAGCTCGGTGGGGGAGACCCAGTACTTC	CASSSVGETQYF
NA	TRBV28	TRBJ2-7	TRBD2	TGTGCCAGCAGTTTACCGGGAGGGCACTACGAGCAGTACTTC	CASSLPGGHYEQYF
NA	TRBV7-9	TRBJ2-5	NA	TGTGCCAGCAGCCCCCCTTTTTCGCAAGAGACCCAGTACTTC	CASSPPFSQETQYF
NA	TRBV19	TRBJ2-7	NA	TGTGCCAGTAGTTTGACCGGGACATCTACCTACGAGCAGTACTTC	CASSLTGTSTYEQYF
many	TRBV28	TRBJ2-7	TRBD1	TGTGCCAGCAGTTTACTGGGACAGCCGAATACCTACGAGCAGTACTTC	CASSLLGQPNTYEQYF
NA	TRBV18	TRBJ1-1	NA	TGTGCCAGCTCACTCCTTGGACAACTGAACACTGAAGCTTTCTTT	CASSLLGQLNTEAFF
NA	TRBV28	TRBJ1-2	NA	TGTGCCAGCAGTTTACCGAGCCCCTATGGCTACACCTTC	CASSLPSPYGYTF
NA	TRBV13	TRBJ2-7	TRBD2	TGTGCCAGCAGCTTAGCGCCGTCTAGCGGGATCTACGAGCAGTACTTC	CASSLAPSSGIYEQYF
NA	TRBV25-1	TRBJ2-1	NA	TGTGCCAGCAGTGAAATTGGGGTTTCTATCAATGAGCAGTTCTTC	CASSEIGVSINEQFF
NA	TRBV6-5	TRBJ2-1	NA	TGTGCCAGCAGTTTGGGTCAGAGGGGACACAATGAGCAGTTCTTC	CASSLGQRGHNEQFF
NA	TRBV13	TRBJ1-3	NA	TGTGCCAGCAGCCTCGGTAGCAGCTCTGGAAACACCATATATTTT	CASSLGSSSGNTIYF
NA	TRBV19	TRBJ1-2	NA	TGTGCCAGTACCCCATCGCTAGGGATCGTTGGCTACACCTTC	CASTPSLGIVGYTF
many	TRBV4-1	TRBJ2-7	TRBD2	TGCGCCAGCAGCCAAGGCCGGGAGGGACTTACCCTAAGGGAGCAGTACTTC	CASSQGREGLTLREQYF
NA	TRBV28	TRBJ1-2	TRBD1	TGTGCCAGCAGTTTAAAGATCCTGACAGGGGTGGGTGGCTACACCTTC	CASSLKILTGVGGYTF
NA	TRBV15	TRBJ2-7	NA	TGTGCCACCAGCATTGACCAAGTCACAGTCTACGAGCAGTACTTC	CATSIDQVTVYEQYF
NA	TRBV25-1	TRBJ1-2	NA	TGTGCCAGCAGCTTCGTGGGGGCAGCTAACTATGGCTACACCTTC	CASSFVGAANYGYTF
few	TRBV29-1	TRBJ2-3	NA	TGCAGCGTTGCGGACAACACAGATACGCAGTATTTT	CSVADNTDTQYF
NA	TRBV4-2	TRBJ2-1	TRBD2	TGTGCCAGCAGCCAAGGGGGACTAGCGGGAAGAAACGAGCAGTTCTTC	CASSQGGLAGRNEQFF
NA	TRBV6-6	TRBJ2-5	TRBD1	TGTGCCAGCAGTTACACAGGGGGCTTGGAGGGGACCCAGTACTTC	CASSYTGGLEGTQYF
NA	TRBV7-2	TRBJ2-3	NA	TGTGCCAGCAGTCCAAACTCGGTAGCGGCTGGGGATACGCAGTATTTT	CASSPNSVAAGDTQYF
NA	TRBV6-5	TRBJ2-2	NA	TGTGCCAGCCGGGCGCAACAGAACACCGGGGAGCTGTTTTTT	CASRAQQNTGELFF
NA	TRBV7-2	TRBJ2-1	TRBD2	TGTGCCAGCAGCTTAGCATCGAGCGGGGGACAGTTCTTC	CASSLASSGGQFF